This TCR beta chain was profiled in a study of T cells in Graves' hyperthyroidism and ophthalmopathy. Study-wide points: Blood samples included most of the expanded thyroid clonotypes exceeding 0.001. Using 13 V-J features, a model discriminated ophthalmopathy from stable hyperthyroidism.

The CDR3 runs to 15 residues. Per germline, CDR1 LNHDA and CDR2 SQIVND (reference sequence). With V trimmed by 4 bases and J by 7 bases, 4 bases remained unmatched. Amplification yielded TCR beta CDR3 regions, with RNA transcripts as the source. The study used the HTBI primer set for a first-round RT-PCR of the TCR CDR3. TCRdb re-called the multiplex PCR reads with MiXCR, one entry per CDR3 protein. The table shows 250,000 to 300,000 distinct CDR3 sequences, with roughly 19% occurring only once. Details on this clonotype: What it recognizes is unknown.

Investigators excluded patients with uncontrolled infection, other autoimmune disease, pregnancy or lactation. The sequence was obtained from a man between 45 and 60 years old with Graves' ophthalmopathy. The chain has TRBV19 and TRBJ2-1; 13 bases fit TRBD2. Sequencing was carried out using blood. The CDR3: CASSRGLAGFNEQFF. DNA for the CDR3: TGTGCCAGTAGTAGGGGACTAGCGGGATTTAATGAGCAGTTCTTC. The variable domain in full, with the rest retrieved from reference TRBV19 and TRBJ2-1, is DGGITQSPKYLFRKEGQNVTLSCEQNLNHDAMYWYRQDPGQGLRLIYYSQIVNDFQKGDIAEGYSVSREKKESFPLTVTSAQKNPTAFYLCASSRGLAGFNEQFFGPGTRLTVL.